Listed below are T cell receptor beta chains from one sample, sequenced in a study of blood T cells in healthy people across ages. From the 5' RACE reads, TCRdb called clonotypes with MiXCR, one entry per CDR3 protein. The sample shows about 830,000 distinct CDR3 sequences, roughly 60% of them seen only once. Sequencing used blood. These TCRs come from a man aged 30 to 45 in good health. CDR3s include the opening cysteine and the closing phenylalanine or tryptophan. D genes are given only for firm matches. Clone size, where shown, is once, few, many, or a class for clones that have expanded.

V gene	clone size	D gene	CDR3 length	J gene	CDR3 DNA	CDR3 protein
TRBV12-5	-	TRBD1	19	TRBJ2-3	TGTGCTAGTGGTTTGGTTGACAGGGGCCAACGGGTTGTCACAAATACGCAGTATTTT	CASGLVDRGQRVVTNTQYF
TRBV3-1	few	-	14	TRBJ2-6	TGTGCCAGCAGCCCAGGGGCAGGGAGCGGCGTCCTGACTTTC	CASSPGAGSGVLTF
TRBV20-1	-	-	15	TRBJ1-1	TGCAGTGCTAGAGATAACAGGGCCCCGAACACTGAAGCTTTCTTT	CSARDNRAPNTEAFF
TRBV29-1	-	-	13	TRBJ2-6	TGCAGCGTTCGGGGCACTGGGGCCAACGTCCTGACTTTC	CSVRGTGANVLTF
TRBV11-2	once	-	13	TRBJ2-5	TGTGCCAGCAGCTCCAAACACCAAGAGACCCAGTACTTC	CASSSKHQETQYF
TRBV24-1	-	-	14	TRBJ2-1	TGTGCCACCAGTGACTCCCTGATTGTTCATGAGCAGTTCTTC	CATSDSLIVHEQFF
TRBV10-3	-	-	12	TRBJ1-2	TGTGCCATCACCCGTGGGGGCTATGGCTACACCTTC	CAITRGGYGYTF
TRBV6-6	-	-	13	TRBJ1-2	TGTGCCAGCAGGACAGCAGGCAGCTATGGCTACACCTTC	CASRTAGSYGYTF
TRBV2	-	TRBD2	16	TRBJ2-1	TGTGCCAGCAGTCGCAACCGGGACTACCAACGTTATGAGCAGTTCTTC	CASSRNRDYQRYEQFF
TRBV20-1	-	TRBD2	15	TRBJ2-7	TGCAGTGCTATTGGATCGGGGACTAGCATCCACGAGCAGTACTTC	CSAIGSGTSIHEQYF
TRBV6-5	-	-	12	TRBJ2-1	TGTGCCAGCAGTTACTCAGGTTCTGAGCAGTTCTTC	CASSYSGSEQFF
TRBV14	-	-	17	TRBJ1-4	TGTGCCGGCAGCCAAGAGGCTGGGCCGGACGCTTTCGAAAAACTGTTTTTT	CAGSQEAGPDAFEKLFF
TRBV20-1	once	-	15	TRBJ2-4	TGTAGTGCTACCGAGGCGGGGATGGGGTCGGGGGAGCAGTACTTC	CSATEAGMGSGEQYF
TRBV28	once	-	11	TRBJ2-3	TGTGCCGCCAGGGGCACAGATACGCAGTATTTT	CAARGTDTQYF
TRBV5-5	-	-	15	TRBJ2-5	TGCGCCAGCAGCCCGGATCGGGGACCGTCGGAGACCCAGTACTTC	CASSPDRGPSETQYF
TRBV7-2	-	TRBD2	17	TRBJ2-5	TGTGCCAGCAGCTTAGGGCCCCCTACCGGGGGGGTAGAGACCCAGTACTTC	CASSLGPPTGGVETQYF
TRBV7-9	few	-	12	TRBJ1-1	TGTGCCAGTAGCTTCGAGAACACTGAAGCTTTCTTT	CASSFENTEAFF
TRBV5-6	-	-	15	TRBJ2-2	TGTGCCAGCAGCACAAGCAGTCCGAACACCGGGGAGCTGTTTTTT	CASSTSSPNTGELFF
TRBV7-8	-	-	15	TRBJ2-3	TGTGCCAGCAGACGCCGGGCTAGTCGGTATGATACGCAGTATTTT	CASRRRASRYDTQYF
TRBV6-1	-	-	16	TRBJ1-5	TGTGCCAGCAGGGCAGGAAACCCCTTTAGCAGTCAGCCCCAGCATTTT	CASRAGNPFSSQPQHF
TRBV9	many	TRBD2	14	TRBJ2-7	TGTGCCAGCAGCGTATCGGGAGGGAGCTACGAGCAGTACTTC	CASSVSGGSYEQYF
TRBV7-2	-	-	15	TRBJ1-2	TGTGCCAGCAGCCCCGGGGGGGCAGGGGCCTATGGCTACACCTTC	CASSPGGAGAYGYTF
TRBV12-3/TRBV12-4	-	-	14	TRBJ2-7	TGTGCCAGCAGTTTCGACGGGGGCTCCTACGAGCAGTACTTC	CASSFDGGSYEQYF
TRBV29-1	few	-	13	TRBJ2-7	TGCAGCGTTGGTGACGGGCGACCCTACGAGCAGTACTTC	CSVGDGRPYEQYF
TRBV20-1	few	TRBD2	15	TRBJ2-3	TGCAGTGCTAGATTAGAGTTAGCGGGACCAGATACGCAGTATTTT	CSARLELAGPDTQYF
TRBV10-3	-	TRBD1	16	TRBJ2-7	TGTGCCATCAGTGAGCAGCCGGGACAGGGGGCCTACGAGCAGTACTTC	CAISEQPGQGAYEQYF
TRBV7-9	-	TRBD2	16	TRBJ2-1	TGTGCCAGCACCATTAGCGGGGGGGCTAACTACAATGAGCAGTTCTTC	CASTISGGANYNEQFF
TRBV4-3	few	-	16	TRBJ2-5	TGCGCCAGCAGCCCCTCAACCGGCAGGGCGCAAGAGACCCAGTACTTC	CASSPSTGRAQETQYF
TRBV6-2/TRBV6-3	once	-	13	TRBJ2-3	TGTGCCAGCATTGGCTTCCCTGGAGATACGCAGTATTTT	CASIGFPGDTQYF
TRBV7-2	-	-	14	TRBJ2-7	TGTGCCAGCAGCTTAAGGGTACAACGCTACGAGCAGTACTTC	CASSLRVQRYEQYF
TRBV20-1	-	TRBD2	18	TRBJ2-5	TGCAGTGCCCCAAAAGGACTAGCGGGGGTAGTTGAACAAGAGACCCAGTACTTC	CSAPKGLAGVVEQETQYF
TRBV2	many	TRBD1	12	TRBJ2-7	TGTGCCACCGGGACAGGGGTTACCGAGCAGTACTTC	CATGTGVTEQYF
TRBV5-1	once	-	14	TRBJ2-3	TGCGCCAGCAGCTTGGAAGCCCGGCCAGATACGCAGTATTTT	CASSLEARPDTQYF
TRBV6-2/TRBV6-3	-	-	14	TRBJ2-5	TGTGCCAGCAGTTACGGTACAGGACGGTGGACCCAGTACTTC	CASSYGTGRWTQYF
TRBV29-1	-	TRBD1	15	TRBJ1-4	TGCAGCGTCGACACTCAGGGGGCGAATGGCGCAAAACTGTTTTTT	CSVDTQGANGAKLFF
TRBV4-2	-	TRBD2	15	TRBJ2-2	TGTGCCAGCAGCCCAGTCCGGGGGGACACCGGGGAGCTGTTTTTT	CASSPVRGDTGELFF
TRBV29-1	-	-	13	TRBJ2-5	TGCAGCGTTGAATTAAATAGTCAAGAGACCCAGTACTTC	CSVELNSQETQYF
TRBV6-2/TRBV6-3	-	TRBD1	15	TRBJ2-1	TGTGCCAGCAGTCCCGGGACAGGAGGGGTACTTGAGCAGTTCTTC	CASSPGTGGVLEQFF
TRBV7-9	-	TRBD1	16	TRBJ1-1	TGTGCCAGCAGCCAGCCGACAGGGGGCGCGAACACTGAAGCTTTCTTT	CASSQPTGGANTEAFF